Below, 13 T cell receptor beta chains from the same sample are listed, as sequenced in a study of cytomegalovirus exposure and HLA in healthy donors. TCRdb's copy holds only in-frame clones and misses some; the assay was immunoSEQ multiplex PCR. This sample has tens of thousands of clones, with approximately 91% found just once. The sample comprised PBMCs. The origin of the receptors is a man between 25 and 39 years old in good health and CMV-seronegative.

V and J are TRBV2 and TRBJ1-5; possible D gene TRBD1, 5 bases. Germline CDR1 and CDR2: SNHLY and FYNNEI. This CDR3 is 14 amino acids long. The germline V and J ends were trimmed by 4 bases and 6 bases, with 13 bases remaining between them. The CDR3 is CASSGGGDGQPQHF. Written as DNA, the CDR3 is TGTGCCAGCAGTGGTGGCGGGGACGGTCAGCCCCAGCATTTT.

CDR3 in amino acids: CASSVVGTGVNTEAFF. The DNA of the CDR3 is TGTGCCAGCAGCGTAGTTGGGACAGGAGTAAACACTGAAGCTTTCTTT. The chain uses TRBV9 and TRBJ1-1; 8 bases are a match to TRBD1. Germline V gene lookup returns CDR1 SGDLS and CDR2 YYNGEE. With 0 bases clipped from V and 2 bases from J, the junction kept 6 bases outside the gene matches. This CDR3 has 16 amino acids.

The rearrangement links TRBV4-2 to TRBJ1-1; D is ambiguous. Germline V gene sequence: CDR1 LGHNA, CDR2 YNFKEQ. CDR3 length: 17 amino acids. Trimming stripped 4 bases from V and 0 bases from J, with 18 bases between. CDR3: CASSRMVSGFMNTEAFF. For the CDR3, the DNA is TGTGCCAGCAGCCGCATGGTATCGGGTTTTATGAACACTGAAGCTTTCTTT.

This clone has a handful of counts. The rearrangement uses TRBV2 and TRBJ1-5; a possible D gene is TRBD1 (6 bases). V lost 6 bases and J lost 3, with 12 bases in between. Per germline, CDR1 SNHLY and CDR2 FYNNEI. This CDR3 contains 14 residues. The DNA for the CDR3 is TGTGCCAGCAGCCAAGGACAGCCCAATCAGCCCCAGCATTTT. Translated, it gives CASSQGQPNQPQHF.

The V and J genes are TRBV14 and TRBJ2-1; D remains ambiguous. Trimming left V 2 bases short and J 6 bases short, with 11 bases between. The germline V gene has CDR1 SGHDN and CDR2 FVKESK. The CDR3 sequence is 14 residues long. CDR3 nucleotides: TGTGCCAGCAGCCAAAACCAACCAGGCAATGAGCAGTTCTTC. Amino acid sequence: CASSQNQPGNEQFF.

CDR3 sequence reads: CASSYHFEPYEQYF. The DNA of the CDR3 is TGTGCCAGCAGTTACCACTTTGAGCCCTACGAGCAGTACTTC. The chain combines TRBV6-5 with TRBJ2-7; unclear D gene. V lost 2 bases and J lost 2, with 10 bases in between. The germline V gene encodes CDR1 MNHEY and CDR2 SVGAGI. The CDR3 extends over 14 amino acids.

Comments on this clone: Germline is not matched at one junction end, which may reflect a read error. The rearrangement joins TRBV7-7 to TRBJ2-2, with TRBD2 identical over 11 bases. The V gene's germline CDR1 is SSHAT and CDR2 FNYEAQ (reference sequence). The CDR3 consists of 16 residues. The CDR3 region is CASSETSGAPTGELFF. Written as DNA, the CDR3 is TGTGCTAGCAGCGAGACTAGCGGGGCGCCCACCGGGGAGCTGTTTTTT.

This chain uses TRBV5-4 with TRBJ2-3; TRBD1 might be the D (5 bases). Trimming removed 1 base from V and 0 bases from J, with 18 bases in between. Germline V lookup: CDR1 SGHNT, CDR2 YYREEE (reference sequence). There are 18 residues in the CDR3. Written as DNA, the CDR3 is TGTGCCAGCAGCTTGTCACTCGCCAGGGCAGGTAGCACAGATACGCAGTATTTT. Its translation is CASSLSLARAGSTDTQYF.

The chain links TRBV7-9 to TRBJ2-7; 7 bases line up with TRBD2. CDR1 and CDR2 (germline): SEHNR, FQNEAQ (reference sequence). V gave up 5 bases and J gave up 5 bases; unmatched junction bases: 12. This CDR3 comprises 15 residues. The CDR3: CASSPVLAASNEQYF. The CDR3 nucleotides read TGTGCCAGCAGCCCCGTCCTAGCGGCCTCTAACGAGCAGTACTTC. The complete variable domain, with remaining parts taken from reference TRBV7-9 and TRBJ2-7, reads DTGVSQNPRHKITKRGQNVTFRCDPISEHNRLYWYRQTLGQGPEFLTYFQNEAQLEKSRLLSDRFSAERPKGSFSTLEIQRTEQGDSAMYLCASSPVLAASNEQYFGPGTRLTVT.

The V gene is TRBV5-4, the J gene TRBJ2-4, with 8 bases that match TRBD2. The trim removed 0 bases at V and 6 bases at J, leaving 5 bases unmatched. Germline V gene data show CDR1 as SGHNT and CDR2 as YYREEE (reference sequence). This CDR3 spans 15 amino acids. CDR3 nucleotide sequence: TGTGCCAGCAGCTTGGACGGGGGGGAAAGAAACATTCAGTACTTC. Protein sequence: CASSLDGGERNIQYF.

The gene calls are TRBV2 and TRBJ1-2; TRBD1 agrees at 7 bases. The CDR3 loop spans 14 amino acids. The germline V gene has CDR1 SNHLY and CDR2 FYNNEI. V lost 4 bases to trimming and J lost 2 bases; unmatched junction nucleotides: 4. Written as DNA, the CDR3 is TGTGCCAGCAGTGCCCAGGACAGGAACTATGGCTACACCTTC. Its protein is CASSAQDRNYGYTF.

V and J are TRBV27 and TRBJ2-7; weak D call: TRBD2 (6 bases). Per germline, CDR1 MNHEY and CDR2 SMNVEV (reference sequence). Between the trimmed V and J ends, which lost 8 bases and 2 bases, there was a span of 7 bases. The CDR3 is made up of 11 amino acids. The CDR3 spells CASGGTYEQYF. The CDR3 DNA follows: TGTGCCAGCGGGGGGACCTACGAGCAGTACTTC.

In its sample, this clone was seen once. This chain links TRBV30 with TRBJ2-5; 9 nucleotides match TRBD1. In germline, CDR1 is GTSNPN, CDR2 SVGIG (reference sequence). Trimming removed 7 bases from V and 5 bases from J; junction bases left unmatched: 11. The CDR3 spans 14 residues. CDR3 region: CALQTGGRRETQYF. For the CDR3, the DNA is TGTGCCTTGCAGACAGGGGGAAGGAGGGAGACCCAGTACTTC.